A selection of T cell receptor beta chains follows, all from one sample in a study of regulatory T cells in long-lasting Graves disease. TCRdb reprocessed the multiplex PCR reads with MiXCR, giving one entry per CDR3 protein. The repertoire has 350,000 to 450,000 distinct CDR3 sequences, approximately 12% of them found once; the top ten carry around 18%. These data were also reused for a study on T cells in Graves' hyperthyroidism and ophthalmopathy.

Source: peripheral blood mononuclear cells (PBMCs), taken at new diagnosis, from a patient treated with antithyroid drugs. The source of these receptors is a woman under 30 with Graves disease. CDR3s include the opening cysteine and the closing phenylalanine or tryptophan. A D gene is named only where the DNA matches it firmly. A row's size may be missing; if present it is once, few, many or a size class.

abundance: many; j_gene: TRBJ1-2; d_gene: NA; v_gene: TRBV27; CDR3nt: TGTGCCAGCAGTTTATACGGGTCCGGGGCCACCTCTTTCATGGAAAGGGGCTACACCTTC; CDR3aa: CASSLYGSGATSFMERGYTF
abundance: few; j_gene: TRBJ1-1; d_gene: NA; v_gene: TRBV7-2; CDR3nt: TGTGCCAGCAGCTTAGAAAGGGGGGCGAGATGGGGAGCTTTCTTT; CDR3aa: CASSLERGARWGAFF
abundance: many; j_gene: TRBJ2-3; d_gene: TRBD2; v_gene: TRBV12-3/TRBV12-4; CDR3nt: TGTGCCAGCAGTTTAGCAGCCGGGACTAGCGGGAGCACAGATACGCAGTATTTT; CDR3aa: CASSLAAGTSGSTDTQYF
abundance: few; j_gene: TRBJ2-1; d_gene: NA; v_gene: TRBV4-3; CDR3nt: TGCGCCAGCAGCCAAGATAGTCAGGGCTCCTACAATGAGCAGTTCTTC; CDR3aa: CASSQDSQGSYNEQFF
abundance: NA; j_gene: TRBJ1-1; d_gene: NA; v_gene: TRBV29-1; CDR3nt: TGCAGCATCCGCGAGGGAGCTTTCTTT; CDR3aa: CSIREGAFF
abundance: NA; j_gene: TRBJ2-3; d_gene: NA; v_gene: TRBV28; CDR3nt: TGTGCCACCAGACGACAGGGGTCTTTAGCGGGGGCCACAGATACGCAGTATTTT; CDR3aa: CATRRQGSLAGATDTQYF
abundance: NA; j_gene: TRBJ2-7; d_gene: TRBD2; v_gene: TRBV7-2; CDR3nt: TGTGCCAGCAGCTTTTTGTTCGGCCGAAGAGCGGGAGGGAAACACGAGCAGTACTTC; CDR3aa: CASSFLFGRRAGGKHEQYF
abundance: many; j_gene: TRBJ2-7; d_gene: NA; v_gene: TRBV28; CDR3nt: TGTGCCAGCAGTTTTCCTGGAGAATACGGGCAGTACTTC; CDR3aa: CASSFPGEYGQYF
abundance: many; j_gene: TRBJ2-5; d_gene: NA; v_gene: TRBV28; CDR3nt: TGTGCCAGCAGTTTTGGCGGGACTTTACAAGAGACCCAGTACTTC; CDR3aa: CASSFGGTLQETQYF
abundance: NA; j_gene: TRBJ2-7; d_gene: TRBD1; v_gene: TRBV18; CDR3nt: TGTGCCAGCTCACCGGGACAGGGCGAACGGCAGTACTTC; CDR3aa: CASSPGQGERQYF
abundance: NA; j_gene: TRBJ1-3; d_gene: NA; v_gene: TRBV9; CDR3nt: TGTGCCAGCAGCGTTGGCAATCGAGCAAACACCATATATTTT; CDR3aa: CASSVGNRANTIYF
abundance: few; j_gene: TRBJ2-1; d_gene: NA; v_gene: TRBV4-3; CDR3nt: TGCGCCAGCAGCCAGAGACAGTACAATGAGCAGTTCTTC; CDR3aa: CASSQRQYNEQFF
abundance: many; j_gene: TRBJ2-1; d_gene: NA; v_gene: TRBV6-2/TRBV6-3; CDR3nt: TGTGCCAGCAAGCGTCTTAACAATGAGCAGTTCTTC; CDR3aa: CASKRLNNEQFF
abundance: few; j_gene: TRBJ2-5; d_gene: NA; v_gene: TRBV5-1; CDR3nt: TGCGCCAGCAGCTCCGCCTTTAGGGTGGGGGAGACCCAGTACTTC; CDR3aa: CASSSAFRVGETQYF
abundance: many; j_gene: TRBJ2-3; d_gene: NA; v_gene: TRBV28; CDR3nt: TGTGCCAGCAGGTTCCGGGACCATAGCACAGATACGCAGTATTTT; CDR3aa: CASRFRDHSTDTQYF
abundance: many; j_gene: TRBJ2-3; d_gene: NA; v_gene: TRBV12-5; CDR3nt: TGTGCTAGTGGTTTGACGGATTTAGGGGGTACGCAGTATTTT; CDR3aa: CASGLTDLGGTQYF
abundance: many; j_gene: TRBJ2-2; d_gene: NA; v_gene: TRBV6-2/TRBV6-3; CDR3nt: TGTGCCAGCAGTTACGAACGAGCGGGCCGCGGGGAGCTGTTTTTT; CDR3aa: CASSYERAGRGELFF
abundance: NA; j_gene: TRBJ1-2; d_gene: TRBD1; v_gene: TRBV29-1; CDR3nt: TGCAGCGTCCTAATCGGGACAGCCAACTATGGCTACACCTTC; CDR3aa: CSVLIGTANYGYTF
abundance: few; j_gene: TRBJ1-1; d_gene: TRBD1; v_gene: TRBV6-1; CDR3nt: TGTGCCAGCAGACGACAGGGCATGAACACTGAAGCTTTCTTT; CDR3aa: CASRRQGMNTEAFF
abundance: few; j_gene: TRBJ2-1; d_gene: TRBD2; v_gene: TRBV24-1; CDR3nt: TGTGCCACCAGTGATGCCGGGACTAGCGGGAGGTCCAATGAGCAGTTCTTC; CDR3aa: CATSDAGTSGRSNEQFF
abundance: many; j_gene: TRBJ2-5; d_gene: NA; v_gene: TRBV6-1; CDR3nt: TGTGCCAGCAGGGTAGTGGCGGGTCAGACCCAGTACTTC; CDR3aa: CASRVVAGQTQYF
abundance: few; j_gene: TRBJ2-1; d_gene: TRBD2; v_gene: TRBV9; CDR3nt: TGTGCCAGCAGCGGGCTAGCGGGAGGGCCCAATGAGCAGTTCTTC; CDR3aa: CASSGLAGGPNEQFF
abundance: NA; j_gene: TRBJ1-2; d_gene: NA; v_gene: TRBV15; CDR3nt: TGTGCCACCAGCGGAAGAGGAGAGGGGCCGGCTACCTATGGCTACACCTTC; CDR3aa: CATSGRGEGPATYGYTF
abundance: many; j_gene: TRBJ2-1; d_gene: NA; v_gene: TRBV24-1; CDR3nt: TGTGCCACCAGTGATTTAGAGAAAGACTCCTACAATGAGCAGTTCTTC; CDR3aa: CATSDLEKDSYNEQFF
abundance: few; j_gene: TRBJ2-7; d_gene: TRBD2; v_gene: TRBV14; CDR3nt: TGTGCCAGCAGCCAAATACTAGCGGCTAGCTCCTACGAGCAGTACTTC; CDR3aa: CASSQILAASSYEQYF
abundance: NA; j_gene: TRBJ2-5; d_gene: TRBD1; v_gene: TRBV5-5; CDR3nt: TGTGCCAGCAGCTTGGGGGCGGACAGGCAAGGGGAGACCCAGTACTTC; CDR3aa: CASSLGADRQGETQYF
abundance: many; j_gene: TRBJ1-2; d_gene: NA; v_gene: TRBV28; CDR3nt: TGTGCCAGCAGTTTTGACAGGCGATACTATGGCTACACCTTC; CDR3aa: CASSFDRRYYGYTF
abundance: many; j_gene: TRBJ2-2; d_gene: TRBD1; v_gene: TRBV29-1; CDR3nt: TGCAGCGTTGGAGACAGGGTGTCCGGGGAGCTGTTTTTT; CDR3aa: CSVGDRVSGELFF
abundance: few; j_gene: TRBJ2-3; d_gene: NA; v_gene: TRBV9; CDR3nt: TGTGCCAGCAGCATCCGACCGGATCCCGAACGGCGGCAGTATTTT; CDR3aa: CASSIRPDPERRQYF
abundance: many; j_gene: TRBJ2-1; d_gene: NA; v_gene: TRBV2; CDR3nt: TGTGCCAGCAGTCAGGTTGATGAGCAGTTCTTC; CDR3aa: CASSQVDEQFF
abundance: few; j_gene: TRBJ2-3; d_gene: TRBD2; v_gene: TRBV28; CDR3nt: TGTGCCAGCAGTTCACTAGCGGGGGGCACAGATACGCAGTATTTT; CDR3aa: CASSSLAGGTDTQYF
abundance: few; j_gene: TRBJ2-7; d_gene: TRBD1; v_gene: TRBV5-1; CDR3nt: TGCGCCAGCGGAGGACAGGGTTCCTACGGGCAGTACTTC; CDR3aa: CASGGQGSYGQYF
abundance: few; j_gene: TRBJ1-2; d_gene: NA; v_gene: TRBV3-1; CDR3nt: TGTGCCAGCAGCCAAAGACCCTATGGCTACACCTTC; CDR3aa: CASSQRPYGYTF
abundance: many; j_gene: TRBJ1-2; d_gene: NA; v_gene: TRBV30; CDR3nt: TGTGCCTGGAGTGTAAGGGGCGACTATGGCTACACCTTC; CDR3aa: CAWSVRGDYGYTF
abundance: NA; j_gene: TRBJ2-1; d_gene: TRBD1; v_gene: TRBV28; CDR3nt: TGTGCCAGCAGTTCCCGGCAGGGGGCAGTTGGCGATGAGCAGTTCTTC; CDR3aa: CASSSRQGAVGDEQFF
abundance: many; j_gene: TRBJ2-7; d_gene: NA; v_gene: TRBV5-1; CDR3nt: TGCGCCAGCAGCCCAGGGGTGGCCTCCTACGAGCAGTACTTC; CDR3aa: CASSPGVASYEQYF
abundance: many; j_gene: TRBJ2-7; d_gene: TRBD2; v_gene: TRBV5-5; CDR3nt: TGTGCCAGCAGTATGGGTCCCCTAGCGGGGGGCTACTACGAGCAGTACTTC; CDR3aa: CASSMGPLAGGYYEQYF
abundance: NA; j_gene: TRBJ2-7; d_gene: TRBD2; v_gene: TRBV29-1; CDR3nt: TGCAGCGTTGGCCTTAGCGGGAGCGTTTTAGGGCAGTACTTC; CDR3aa: CSVGLSGSVLGQYF
abundance: many; j_gene: TRBJ2-5; d_gene: NA; v_gene: TRBV20-1; CDR3nt: TGCAGTGCTACCGATCGTCCCATTCAAGAGACCCAGTACTTC; CDR3aa: CSATDRPIQETQYF
abundance: NA; j_gene: TRBJ2-7; d_gene: TRBD1; v_gene: TRBV7-6; CDR3nt: TGTGCCAGCAGCCCGGGACAGGGGCGGGCCTACGAGCAGTACTTC; CDR3aa: CASSPGQGRAYEQYF
abundance: many; j_gene: TRBJ1-1; d_gene: NA; v_gene: TRBV15; CDR3nt: TGTGCCACCAGCAGAGATTTCGGGGACACTGAAGCTTTCTTT; CDR3aa: CATSRDFGDTEAFF
abundance: NA; j_gene: TRBJ2-1; d_gene: NA; v_gene: TRBV6-5; CDR3nt: TGTGCCAGCAGTTACGAGTCTTGGACGTACAATGAGCAGTTCTTC; CDR3aa: CASSYESWTYNEQFF
abundance: NA; j_gene: TRBJ2-1; d_gene: TRBD2; v_gene: TRBV7-2; CDR3nt: TGTGCCAGCAGCTTAGAGGGGCGGCTAGCGGGAGTCTACAATGAGCAGTTCTTC; CDR3aa: CASSLEGRLAGVYNEQFF
abundance: few; j_gene: TRBJ2-2; d_gene: TRBD2; v_gene: TRBV6-2/TRBV6-3; CDR3nt: TGTGCCAGCAGTTACCTTCTAGCGGGAGTGGCCACCGGGGAGCTGTTTTTT; CDR3aa: CASSYLLAGVATGELFF
abundance: many; j_gene: TRBJ1-1; d_gene: NA; v_gene: TRBV29-1; CDR3nt: TGCAGCGCCCGAAAAAGCGGACCGGTAACGGGGGCTTTCTTT; CDR3aa: CSARKSGPVTGAFF
abundance: NA; j_gene: TRBJ1-5; d_gene: NA; v_gene: TRBV7-2; CDR3nt: TGTGCCAGCAGCTTAGCGCGTATTCGGGGCCGGGGCTTGAGGGTATTGTATCAGCCCCAGCATTTT; CDR3aa: CASSLARIRGRGLRVLYQPQHF
abundance: NA; j_gene: TRBJ2-3; d_gene: NA; v_gene: TRBV19; CDR3nt: TGTGCCAGTAGTACCGCCTCGGTCTTTATGGATACGCAGTATTTT; CDR3aa: CASSTASVFMDTQYF
abundance: many; j_gene: TRBJ1-1; d_gene: NA; v_gene: TRBV12-3/TRBV12-4; CDR3nt: TGTGCCAGCAGTTTCGGGTGGGGGCTGAATGAAGCTTTCTTT; CDR3aa: CASSFGWGLNEAFF
abundance: NA; j_gene: TRBJ2-5; d_gene: TRBD2; v_gene: TRBV25-1; CDR3nt: TGTGCCAGCAGTGAATGGCTAGCGGGAGCTATCCAAGAGACCCAGTACTTC; CDR3aa: CASSEWLAGAIQETQYF
abundance: NA; j_gene: TRBJ1-5; d_gene: TRBD1; v_gene: TRBV12-5; CDR3nt: TGTGCTAGTGGTCCGATACAGGGGAGCAATCAGCCCCAGCATTTT; CDR3aa: CASGPIQGSNQPQHF
abundance: many; j_gene: TRBJ2-4; d_gene: NA; v_gene: TRBV7-6; CDR3nt: TGTGCCAGCAGCTTATATGGGTTGGGAAACATTCAGTACTTC; CDR3aa: CASSLYGLGNIQYF
abundance: many; j_gene: TRBJ2-5; d_gene: NA; v_gene: TRBV27; CDR3nt: TGTGCCAGCAGTTCGGGACTTCAGAAAGAGACCCAGTACTTC; CDR3aa: CASSSGLQKETQYF
abundance: NA; j_gene: TRBJ2-1; d_gene: NA; v_gene: TRBV6-1; CDR3nt: TGTGCCAGCACCCCCGCACTAGGTTCGATTCCAAATGAGCAGTTCTTC; CDR3aa: CASTPALGSIPNEQFF
abundance: many; j_gene: TRBJ1-1; d_gene: NA; v_gene: TRBV18; CDR3nt: TGTGCCAGCTCACGGACAGAGAGCACTGAAGCTTTCTTT; CDR3aa: CASSRTESTEAFF